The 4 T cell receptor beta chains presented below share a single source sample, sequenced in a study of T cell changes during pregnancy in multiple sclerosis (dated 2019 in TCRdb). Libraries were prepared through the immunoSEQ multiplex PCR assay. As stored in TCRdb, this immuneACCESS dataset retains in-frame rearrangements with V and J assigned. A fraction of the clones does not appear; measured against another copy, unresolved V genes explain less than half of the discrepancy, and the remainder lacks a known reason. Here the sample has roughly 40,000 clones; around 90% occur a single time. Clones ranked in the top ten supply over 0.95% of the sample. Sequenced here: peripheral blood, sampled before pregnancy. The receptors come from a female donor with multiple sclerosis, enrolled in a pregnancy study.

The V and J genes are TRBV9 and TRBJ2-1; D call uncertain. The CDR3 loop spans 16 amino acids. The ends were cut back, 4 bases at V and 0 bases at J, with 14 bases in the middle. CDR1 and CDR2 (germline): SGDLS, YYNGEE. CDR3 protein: CASSPSVQSSYNEQFF. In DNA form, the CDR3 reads TGTGCCAGCAGCCCCAGCGTGCAGAGCTCCTACAATGAGCAGTTCTTC.

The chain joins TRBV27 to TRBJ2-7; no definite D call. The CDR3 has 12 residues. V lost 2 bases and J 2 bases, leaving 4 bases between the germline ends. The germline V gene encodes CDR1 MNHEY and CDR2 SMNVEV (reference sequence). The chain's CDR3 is CASSLPAYEQYF. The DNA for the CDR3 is TGTGCCAGCAGTTTACCCGCCTACGAGCAGTACTTC.

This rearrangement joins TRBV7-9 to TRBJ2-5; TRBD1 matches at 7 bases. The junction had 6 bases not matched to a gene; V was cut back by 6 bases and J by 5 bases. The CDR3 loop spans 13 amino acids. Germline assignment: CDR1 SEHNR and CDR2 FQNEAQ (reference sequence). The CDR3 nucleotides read TGTGCCAGCAGTTGGGACAGAGACGAGACCCAGTACTTC. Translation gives CASSWDRDETQYF.

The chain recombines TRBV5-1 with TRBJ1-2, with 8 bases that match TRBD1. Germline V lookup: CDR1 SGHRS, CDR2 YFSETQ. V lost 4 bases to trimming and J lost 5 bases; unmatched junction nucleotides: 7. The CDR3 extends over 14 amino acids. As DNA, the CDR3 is TGCGCCAGCAGCCTGACAGGGGAAGAATATGGCTACACCTTC. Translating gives CASSLTGEEYGYTF.